The 21 T cell receptor beta chains reported below all come from one sample, sequenced in a study of post-analysis software for immune sequencing data. The TCR beta cDNA libraries carried unique molecular identifiers. TCRdb itself ran the PCR reads through MiXCR, one entry per CDR3 protein. The sample includes approximately 570,000 distinct CDR3 sequences, around 40% of them seen just once. These receptors are not linked to any known antigen. Whole-study findings and limits: The study found TRBV5-6, TRBV5-1 and TRBV20-1 among about five TRBV segments more frequent in patients than controls.

The specimen sequenced was blood. These receptors came from a girl aged 5 to 17 with multiple sclerosis.

The chain joins TRBV30 to TRBJ1-2, with TRBD1 identical over 7 bases. CDR3 length equals 13 residues. CDR1 is GTSNPN and CDR2 is SVGIG in the germline V gene (reference sequence). V shed 6 bases and J 3 bases; nucleotides not matched to a gene: 7. CDR3 amino acids: CACVTGTDYGYTF. CDR3 nucleotides: TGTGCCTGCGTTACCGGGACAGACTATGGCTACACCTTC.

V usage is TRBV4-1 and J usage is TRBJ2-5, with 7 bases that match TRBD1. The CDR3 is made up of 16 amino acids. Germline V CDR1 and CDR2: MGHRA, YSYEKL. V dropped 0 bases and J dropped 3; count of bases not matched to a gene: 7. The CDR3 sequence is CASSQDPGTAKETQYF. The CDR3 nucleotides read TGCGCCAGCAGCCAAGATCCCGGGACAGCGAAAGAGACCCAGTACTTC.

This clonotype has just one count. The CDR3 DNA sequence: TGCAGCGTTCAGAAGGAGCAGTTCTTC. It specifies CSVQKEQFF. The gene calls are TRBV29-1 and TRBJ2-1; the D is unclear. V was pared by 5 bases and J by 10 bases, with 6 bases between. The length of the CDR3 is 9 residues. The germline gives CDR1 SQVTM, CDR2 ANQGSEA.

This clonotype has more than one count but fewer than ten. The chain uses TRBV7-8 and TRBJ2-7, with 8 positions matching TRBD1. Losses at the gene ends were 1 base for V and 3 bases for J; bases not matched to a gene: 2. The CDR3 is 14 residues long. The V gene's germline CDR1 is SGHVS and CDR2 FQNEAQ. CDR3 nucleotide sequence: TGTGCCAGCAGCTTAGGGGACAGGTTCTACGAGCAGTACTTC. Translating it yields CASSLGDRFYEQYF.

The CDR3 spells CASSQPGTSGLNEQFF. CDR3 bases: TGTGCCAGCAGCCAACCCGGGACTAGCGGGCTCAATGAGCAGTTCTTC. This chain connects TRBV3-1 to TRBJ2-1; TRBD2 aligns across 12 bases. Germline CDR1 LGHDT, CDR2 YNNKEL (reference sequence). The CDR3 consists of 16 residues. Losses at the gene ends were 2 bases for V and 6 bases for J; bases not matched to a gene: 5.

This clonotype was seen a few times. The rearrangement links TRBV6-1 to TRBJ2-7, with TRBD1 matching over 8 bases. Trimming cost V 2 bases and J 5 bases; bases outside gene matches: 8. This CDR3 has 15 residues. Germline CDR1 MNHNS, CDR2 SASEGT. CDR3 nucleotides: TGTGCCAGCAGTGAATTCTCCAGGGGGCGAAACGAGCAGTACTTC. Translation gives CASSEFSRGRNEQYF.

This clonotype turned up a few times. The chain employs TRBV4-2 and TRBJ2-5; perhaps TRBD2 as D (6 bases). The CDR3 covers 15 residues. Trimming cost V 6 bases and J 2 bases, with 16 bases left between them. Germline V gives CDR1 LGHNA, CDR2 YNFKEQ. CDR3: CASRGGDLSQETQYF. CDR3 bases: TGTGCCAGCAGGGGGGGAGATCTCTCGCAAGAGACCCAGTACTTC.

The J gene is TRBJ2-7, the V gene TRBV13, with D perhaps being TRBD1 or TRBD2 (5 bases each). The CDR3 length is 16 residues. Trimming left V 5 bases short and J 0 bases short, with 17 bases between. Germline-derived CDR1 and CDR2 are PRHDT and FYEKMQ (reference sequence). CDR3 region: CASSAWGLVSSYEQYF. The DNA of the CDR3 is TGTGCCAGCAGCGCGTGGGGGTTAGTGAGCTCCTACGAGCAGTACTTC.

The chain carries TRBV5-5 and TRBJ2-5, with a tentative D call TRBD2 (5 bases). The germline V gene has CDR1 SGHKS and CDR2 YYEKEE (reference sequence). Trimming cost V 4 bases and J 1 base, with 14 bases left between them. This CDR3 region has 15 residues. CDR3 DNA: TGTGCCAGCAGCGCGTTGGGAGCGGTCCAAGAGACCCAGTACTTC. Protein product: CASSALGAVQETQYF.

The chain joins TRBV29-1 to TRBJ2-4; maybe TRBD2 (6 bases). The tail of the sequence fits TRBJ2-7 better, so the J call may be wrong. CDR3 length: 12 residues. Germline CDR1 SQVTM, CDR2 ANQGSEA. The CDR3 nucleotides are TGCAGCGTTAGGAGGGGCGGATACGAGCAGTACTTC. Translated, it gives CSVRRGGYEQYF.

The rearrangement joins TRBV10-2 to TRBJ2-1; 8 positions agree with TRBD2. The CDR3 spans 15 residues. The J segment lost 8 bases and the V segment lost 3 bases, leaving 9 bases of the junction unmatched. CDR1 and CDR2 from the germline V gene are WSHSY and SAAADI. CDR3 nucleotide sequence: TGCGCCAGCAGTGAAGTGAGCGGGAGCAACCATGAGCAGTTCTTC. Protein product: CASSEVSGSNHEQFF.

This rearrangement joins TRBV12-3 or TRBV12-4 to TRBJ2-3, with a tentative D call TRBD2 (5 bases). This CDR3 has 15 amino acids. Trimming removed 3 bases at V and 8 bases at J, with 18 bases between. In DNA form, the CDR3 reads TGTGCCAGCAGTTTGTTTGGGCGGGTCGGAGGTACGCAGTATTTT. Protein sequence: CASSLFGRVGGTQYF.

This sequence joins TRBV6-5 and TRBJ2-7; 7 nucleotides line up with TRBD1. Germline-derived CDR1 and CDR2 are MNHEY and SVGAGI. The CDR3 has 13 residues. With 10 bases clipped from V and 2 bases from J, the junction kept 8 bases outside the gene matches. The CDR3, as DNA: TGTGCCACTTTCGACAGGGTTGCCTACGAGCAGTACTTC. This gives the protein CATFDRVAYEQYF.

V and J are TRBV20-1 and TRBJ2-3; D not resolved. V was clipped by 5 bases and J by 1 base, with 16 bases between them. CDR3 length: 15 residues. Germline CDR1 and CDR2: DFQATT and SNEGSKA (reference sequence). This chain's CDR3 is CSAPPIGLGTDTQYF. In DNA, the CDR3 is TGCAGTGCTCCCCCAATCGGGCTAGGCACAGATACGCAGTATTTT.

The chain recombines TRBV20-1 with TRBJ1-1; D may be TRBD1 (6 bases). With 6 bases removed from V and 4 bases from J, the gap between germline ends came to 18 bases. This CDR3 is built from 14 residues. Germline V gene lookup returns CDR1 DFQATT and CDR2 SNEGSKA (reference sequence). CDR3 DNA sequence: TGCAGTGCCCACAAACGGGGGGCTGGCACTGAAGCTTTCTTT. This sequence encodes CSAHKRGAGTEAFF.

The chain combines TRBV12-3 or TRBV12-4 with TRBJ1-1; D is unclear. V was shortened by 5 bases and J by 0 bases, with 7 bases between the two germline ends. This CDR3 region has 13 residues. CDR3 amino acids: CASSQTVNTEAFF. In DNA form, the CDR3 reads TGTGCCAGCAGTCAGACGGTGAACACTGAAGCTTTCTTT.

The rearrangement uses TRBV24-1 and TRBJ1-1; TRBD1 is a possible D gene (6 bases). Germline values: CDR1 KGHDR, CDR2 SFDVKD. CDR3 length equals 13 residues. V dropped 6 bases and J dropped 4 bases, with 11 bases sitting between them. The CDR3 spells CATSRGPGTEAFF. The CDR3 DNA follows: TGTGCCACCAGTCGGGGGCCGGGCACTGAAGCTTTCTTT.

The sample holds a few counts of this clonotype. The chain carries TRBV6-5 and TRBJ2-7, with D uncertain. CDR3 length equals 16 residues. Germline CDR1 MNHEY, CDR2 SVGAGI. V lost 2 bases and J lost 3, with 17 bases in between. DNA of the CDR3: TGTGCCAGCAGTTACGAAAGGACCATGGAGAACTACGAGCAGTACTTC. It yields the protein CASSYERTMENYEQYF.

This clonotype appeared a few times. This rearrangement joins TRBV29-1 to TRBJ2-3; 12 bases line up with TRBD2. V shed 1 base and J 4 bases; nucleotides not matched to a gene: 12. There are 18 residues in the CDR3. Germline assignment: CDR1 SQVTM and CDR2 ANQGSEA. The CDR3 nucleotides are TGCAGCGTTGAAGTTATTAAAGAGACTAGCGGGAGTGCAGATACGCAGTATTTT. This encodes CSVEVIKETSGSADTQYF.

The chain couples TRBV20-1 to TRBJ2-3; D possibly corresponds to TRBD1 (5 bases). Germline V gene sequence: CDR1 DFQATT, CDR2 SNEGSKA (reference sequence). The CDR3 loop spans 14 amino acids. Trimming cost V 2 bases and J 8 bases, with 17 bases left between them. DNA of the CDR3: TGCAGTGCTAGATTTGGGGCTCGAGAGAGTACGCAGTATTTT. It yields the protein CSARFGARESTQYF.

The chain links TRBV10-3 to TRBJ2-1; 12 nucleotides line up with TRBD2. With V trimmed by 4 bases and J by 8 bases, 18 bases remained unmatched. Per the germline V gene, CDR1 is ENHRY and CDR2 is SYGVKD. The length of the CDR3 is 19 residues. The CDR3 sequence is CAISGLNPLTSGRFDEQFF. CDR3 DNA: TGTGCCATCAGTGGCCTCAACCCTCTTACTAGCGGGAGGTTTGATGAGCAGTTCTTC.